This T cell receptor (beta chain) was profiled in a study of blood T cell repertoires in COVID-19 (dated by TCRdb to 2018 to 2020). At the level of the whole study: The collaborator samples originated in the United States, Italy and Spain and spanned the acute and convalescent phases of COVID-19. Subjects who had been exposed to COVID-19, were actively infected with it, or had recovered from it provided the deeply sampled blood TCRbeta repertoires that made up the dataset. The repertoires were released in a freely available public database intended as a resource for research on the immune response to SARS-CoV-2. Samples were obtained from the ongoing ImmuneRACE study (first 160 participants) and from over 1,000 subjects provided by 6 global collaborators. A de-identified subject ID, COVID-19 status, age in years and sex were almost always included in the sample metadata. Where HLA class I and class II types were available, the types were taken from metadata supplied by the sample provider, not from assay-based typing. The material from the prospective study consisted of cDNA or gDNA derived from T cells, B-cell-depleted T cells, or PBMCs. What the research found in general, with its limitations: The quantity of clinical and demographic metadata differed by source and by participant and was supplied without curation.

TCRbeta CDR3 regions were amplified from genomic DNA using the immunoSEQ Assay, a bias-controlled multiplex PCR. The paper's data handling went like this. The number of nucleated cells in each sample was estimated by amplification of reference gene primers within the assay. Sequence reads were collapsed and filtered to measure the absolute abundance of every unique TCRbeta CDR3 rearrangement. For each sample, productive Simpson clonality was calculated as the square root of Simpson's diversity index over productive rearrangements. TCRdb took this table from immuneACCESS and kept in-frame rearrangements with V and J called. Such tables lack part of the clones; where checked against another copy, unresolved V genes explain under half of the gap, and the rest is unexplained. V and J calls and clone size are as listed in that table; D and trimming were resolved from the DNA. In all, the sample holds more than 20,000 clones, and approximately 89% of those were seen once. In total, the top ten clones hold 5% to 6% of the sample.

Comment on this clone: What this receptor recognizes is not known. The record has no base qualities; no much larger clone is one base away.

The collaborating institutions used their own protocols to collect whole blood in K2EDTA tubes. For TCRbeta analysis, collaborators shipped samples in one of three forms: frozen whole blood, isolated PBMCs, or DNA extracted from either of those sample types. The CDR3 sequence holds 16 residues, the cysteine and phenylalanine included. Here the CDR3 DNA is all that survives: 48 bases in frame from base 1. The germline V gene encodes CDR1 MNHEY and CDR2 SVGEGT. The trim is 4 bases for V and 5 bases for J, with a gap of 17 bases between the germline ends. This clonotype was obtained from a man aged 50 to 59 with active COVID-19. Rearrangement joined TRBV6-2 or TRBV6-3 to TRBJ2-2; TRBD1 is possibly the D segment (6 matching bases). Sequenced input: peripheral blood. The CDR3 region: CASSSTGIWRTGELFF. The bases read TGTGCCAGCAGTTCTACAGGGATATGGCGGACCGGGGAGCTGTTTTTT.